What follows is one T cell receptor beta chain and its context. The antigen remains unidentified. The data belong to a study of regulatory T cells in long-lasting Graves disease. Whole-study findings and limits: Favored gene segments in persistent disease were TRBV28, TRBJ1-2 and TRBJ2-5.

Germline assignment: CDR1 SGDLS and CDR2 YYNGEE. This CDR3 is 16 amino acids long. Trimming cost V 4 bases and J 4 bases; bases outside gene matches: 10. Time point given: newly diagnosed GD, antithyroid drugs for less than 3 months. There was RNA extracted from PBMCs, and the TCR library was made from it. The authors diagnosed Graves' disease using American Thyroid Association guidelines. Assembly of TCR beta libraries relied on iRepertoire HTBI primers together with Arm-PCR of CDR3 regions. TCRdb re-called the multiplex PCR reads through MiXCR, storing one row per CDR3 protein. The data show 440,000 or so distinct CDR3 sequences, about 15% seen once. The same sample was also used in a study of T cells in Graves' hyperthyroidism and ophthalmopathy. That paper notes: The HTBI primer set served for first-round RT-PCR of the TCR CDR3. The model forecast ophthalmopathy, anticipating it by a median around 6.4 months before onset.

The clonotype was recovered from a woman in her thirties with Graves disease. The sample consisted of peripheral blood mononuclear cells (PBMCs), taken at new diagnosis, from a patient treated with antithyroid drugs. This rearrangement joins TRBV9 to TRBJ2-3; 9 nucleotides align to TRBD2. The CDR3 reads CASSTHVAGVADTQYF. The DNA for the CDR3 is TGTGCCAGCAGCACGCATGTAGCGGGAGTTGCAGATACGCAGTATTTT. Supplemented by reference TRBV9 and TRBJ2-3, the full variable domain reads DSGVTQTPKHLITATGQRVTLRCSPRSGDLSVYWYQQSLDQGLQFLIQYYNGEERAKGNILERFSAQQFPDLHSELNLSSLELGDSALYFCASSTHVAGVADTQYFGPGTRLTVL.